The 24 T cell receptor beta chains reported below all come from one sample, sequenced in a study of T cells after posttransplantation cyclophosphamide. Method: immunoSEQ multiplex PCR; TCRdb's copy keeps in-frame clones and lacks some. This sample has approximately 52,000 clones, with about 82% found just once. Sequenced sample: PBMCs. The receptors stem from a young man with a blood cancer, CMV-positive, and with a related stem cell donor.

The gene calls are TRBV7-2 and TRBJ2-7, with a tentative D call TRBD1 (5 bases). V was cut by 4 bases and J by 9 bases, with 16 bases left in between. This CDR3 is 13 amino acids long. In germline, CDR1 is SGHTA, CDR2 FQGNSA. This CDR3 reads CASSSGHGQGQYF. The CDR3 bases are TGTGCCAGCAGCTCCGGACACGGGCAGGGGCAGTACTTC.

The chain carries TRBV9 and TRBJ1-6; D is unresolved. V lost 0 bases and J lost 9, with 13 bases in between. The CDR3 runs to 15 residues. The V gene's germline CDR1 is SGDLS and CDR2 YYNGEE. The CDR3 reads CASSVDPGISSPLHF. CDR3 sequence (DNA): TGTGCCAGCAGCGTAGATCCGGGGATCAGTTCACCCCTCCACTTT.

This clone was counted a few times. V and J are TRBV5-6 and TRBJ2-7, with D possibly TRBD1 on 6 matching bases. Trimming cost V 2 bases and J 0 bases, with 15 bases left between them. The CDR3 loop spans 16 amino acids. CDR1 and CDR2 from the germline V gene are SGHDT and YYEEEE. The CDR3 sequence is CASSLVSGTLSYEQYF. For the CDR3, the DNA is TGTGCCAGCAGCTTAGTATCCGGGACACTCTCCTACGAGCAGTACTTC.

V and J are TRBV19 and TRBJ2-7; D is possibly TRBD1 (6 bases). The ends were cut back, 4 bases at V and 0 bases at J, with 16 bases in the middle. CDR1 LNHDA and CDR2 SQIVND come from the germline V gene (reference sequence). This CDR3 comprises 16 residues. CDR3 in DNA: TGTGCCAGTAGTACGATCGGGACAACGAGCTCCTACGAGCAGTACTTC. Amino acid sequence: CASSTIGTTSSYEQYF.

This clone was seen more than once but under ten times. V is TRBV11-1 and J is TRBJ2-5; 11 bases map to TRBD2. V shed 5 bases, J shed 2 bases, and the junction held 4 bases outside the gene matches. Per germline, CDR1 SGHAT and CDR2 FQDESV (reference sequence). CDR3 length equals 15 residues. The CDR3 is CASSTSGREQETQYF. The DNA of the CDR3 is TGTGCCAGCAGCACTAGCGGGAGAGAACAAGAGACCCAGTACTTC. Combining the CDR3 with reference TRBV11-1 and TRBJ2-5 gives the whole variable domain EAEVAQSPRYKITEKSQAVAFWCDPISGHATLYWYRQILGQGPELLVQFQDESVVDDSQLPKDRFSAERLKGVDSTLKIQPAELGDSAMYLCASSTSGREQETQYFGPGTRLLVL.

The V gene is TRBV28, the J gene TRBJ2-1, with 7 bases identical to TRBD2. V was pared by 6 bases and J by 10 bases, with 12 bases of the junction left unmatched. This CDR3 contains 14 residues. Germline CDR1 and CDR2: MDHEN and SYDVKM. The CDR3 spells CASRGGGSPGEQFF. As DNA, the CDR3 is TGTGCCAGCAGGGGGGGAGGGTCCCCAGGGGAGCAGTTCTTC.

The chain links TRBV6-1 to TRBJ2-1; weak D call: TRBD2 (6 bases). Germline assignment: CDR1 MNHNS and CDR2 SASEGT. The germline V and J ends were trimmed by 8 bases and 4 bases, with 15 bases remaining between them. The CDR3 is 14 residues long. The DNA for the CDR3 is TGTGCCAGCCTCCGGGACTCCCAATACAATGAGCAGTTCTTC. The encoded protein is CASLRDSQYNEQFF.

This clone is a singleton in its sample. The genes are TRBV28 and TRBJ2-7, with TRBD1 identical over 11 bases. CDR1 MDHEN and CDR2 SYDVKM come from the germline V gene. V dropped 1 base and J dropped 0; count of bases not matched to a gene: 2. The CDR3 contains 16 residues. The CDR3, as DNA: TGTGCCAGCAGTTTATCCGGGACAGGGGGCTCCTACGAGCAGTACTTC. Amino acid sequence: CASSLSGTGGSYEQYF.

The J gene is TRBJ2-1, the V gene TRBV6-6; possibly TRBD2 for D (6 bases). The germline CDR1 and CDR2 sequences are MNHNY and SVGAGI (reference sequence). Trimming stripped 2 bases from V and 4 bases from J, with 12 bases between. This CDR3 is 15 amino acids long. DNA of the CDR3: TGTGCCAGCAGTTACGTGGCGGGACCGTACAATGAGCAGTTCTTC. Translation: CASSYVAGPYNEQFF.

The gene calls are TRBV5-1 and TRBJ2-3; the match to TRBD2 covers 9 bases. J was trimmed by 5 bases and V by 0 bases; bases with no gene match: 13. The CDR3 covers 18 residues. Per the germline V gene, CDR1 is SGHRS and CDR2 is YFSETQ. The CDR3 here is CASSLEIAGVFTGDTQYF. CDR3 bases: TGCGCCAGCAGCTTGGAGATAGCGGGAGTATTCACGGGAGATACGCAGTATTTT. The whole variable domain, filled in from reference TRBV5-1 and TRBJ2-3, reads KAGVTQTPRYLIKTRGQQVTLSCSPISGHRSVSWYQQTPGQGLQFLFEYFSETQRNKGNFPGRFSGRQFSNSRSEMNVSTLELGDSALYLCASSLEIAGVFTGDTQYFGPGTRLTVL.

This chain links TRBV5-6 with TRBJ1-2; D is perhaps TRBD1 (6 bases). CDR3 length: 16 residues. Germline V gives CDR1 SGHDT, CDR2 YYEEEE. Trimming shortened V by 4 bases and J by 3 bases, and 19 bases separated the two germline ends. CDR3 DNA: TGTGCCAGCAGCCGGCGGCGAACAGGGAGATACTATGGCTACACCTTC. Translation gives CASSRRRTGRYYGYTF.

This clone turned up a few times. V is TRBV5-1 and J is TRBJ2-3, with D possibly being TRBD2 (6 bases). This CDR3 comprises 19 residues. Looked up from germline, CDR1 is SGHRS and CDR2 is YFSETQ. Trimming removed 0 bases from V and 2 bases from J, with 22 bases in between. DNA for the CDR3: TGCGCCAGCAGCTTGGGGGTTACTAGCTTGGGCGGAGACACAGATACGCAGTATTTT. It yields the protein CASSLGVTSLGGDTDTQYF.

CDR3 protein: CASSLVYPSGRRQETQYF. DNA of the CDR3: TGTGCCAGCAGCTTGGTTTATCCTAGCGGGAGAAGGCAAGAGACCCAGTACTTC. This chain joins TRBV5-8 and TRBJ2-5; 10 positions match TRBD2. Losses at the gene ends were 0 bases for V and 2 bases for J; bases not matched to a gene: 10. This CDR3 region has 18 residues. CDR1 is SGHTS, CDR2 YDEGEE, per germline.

The V gene is TRBV2, the J gene TRBJ2-2, with D possibly matching TRBD1 (6 bases). The CDR3 spans 14 residues. Between the trimmed V and J ends, which lost 6 bases and 7 bases, there was a span of 15 bases. Per the germline V gene, CDR1 is SNHLY and CDR2 is FYNNEI. CDR3 nucleotide sequence: TGTGCCAGCAGGGTGGGGACAACGGTCGGGGAGCTGTTTTTT. Translation gives CASRVGTTVGELFF.

The CDR3 region has the DNA TGTGCCAGCAGCGATGACAGGGGGCGCCTGTTTGAGCAGTTCTTC. It yields the protein CASSDDRGRLFEQFF. The chain links TRBV7-2 to TRBJ2-1; 10 positions agree with TRBD1. This CDR3 has 15 residues. The V gene end was trimmed by 5 bases and the J gene end by 9 bases; junction bases not matched to a gene: 10. CDR1 and CDR2 from the germline V gene are SGHTA and FQGNSA.

The V and J genes are TRBV27 and TRBJ1-2, with 9 bases aligning to TRBD1. CDR1 MNHEY and CDR2 SMNVEV come from the germline V gene (reference sequence). The CDR3 is made up of 16 amino acids. V gave up 5 bases and J gave up 3 bases; unmatched junction bases: 10. CDR3 sequence (DNA): TGTGCCAGCAGTCTGAGGACAGGGGTTGGGGACTATGGCTACACCTTC. It encodes CASSLRTGVGDYGYTF.

The rearrangement uses TRBV7-2 and TRBJ2-7; perhaps TRBD1 as D (5 bases). Germline lookup yields CDR1 SGHTA and CDR2 FQGNSA. Trimming pared 5 bases from V and 4 bases from J, leaving 15 bases between. CDR3 length: 14 amino acids. The CDR3 nucleotides read TGTGCCAGCAGCCGCGATAAGGGGTTTTACGAGCAGTACTTC. This codes for CASSRDKGFYEQYF. The full variable domain, completed using reference TRBV7-2 and TRBJ2-7, is GAGVSQSPSNKVTEKGKDVELRCDPISGHTALYWYRQSLGQGLEFLIYFQGNSAPDKSGLPSDRFSAERTGGSVSTLTIQRTQQEDSAVYLCASSRDKGFYEQYFGPGTRLTVT.

The chain uses TRBV30 and TRBJ1-5; TRBD1 matches 7 bases. Trimming cost V 1 base and J 4 bases; bases outside gene matches: 7. The CDR3 is made up of 15 amino acids. The germline CDR1 and CDR2 sequences are GTSNPN and SVGIG (reference sequence). Written as DNA, the CDR3 is TGTGCCTGGAGTGGACAGGGTGGGGGGAATCAGCCCCAGCATTTT. Translation gives CAWSGQGGGNQPQHF. Full variable domain (missing parts from reference TRBV30 and TRBJ1-5): SQTIHQWPATLVQPVGSPLSLECTVEGTSNPNLYWYRQAAGRGLQLLFYSVGIGQISSEVPQNLSASRPQDRQFILSSKKLLLSDSGFYLCAWSGQGGGNQPQHFGDGTRLSIL.

The chain couples TRBV6-1 to TRBJ1-3; unclear D gene. The CDR3 runs 14 residues. CDR1 MNHNS and CDR2 SASEGT come from the germline V gene. The germline V and J ends were trimmed by 3 bases and 2 bases, with 8 bases remaining between them. The CDR3 reads CASSERGTGNTIYF. The DNA of the CDR3 is TGTGCCAGCAGTGAGCGGGGAACTGGAAACACCATATATTTT.

The chain joins TRBV2 to TRBJ2-7, with TRBD2 identical over 11 bases. In germline, CDR1 is SNHLY, CDR2 FYNNEI. The CDR3 totals 15 residues. V shed 5 bases and J 5 bases; nucleotides not matched to a gene: 8. The CDR3 spells CASSKTSGRIHEQYF. CDR3 coding DNA: TGTGCCAGCAGTAAAACTAGCGGGAGAATCCACGAGCAGTACTTC.

This chain uses TRBV15 with TRBJ2-5; perhaps TRBD1 as D (7 bases). The CDR3 sequence is 17 residues long. The V end lost 1 base, the J end lost 5 bases, and 20 bases lay between the germline ends. Looked up from germline, CDR1 is LNHNV and CDR2 is YYDKDF (reference sequence). CDR3 residues: CATSRAVVRGVSETQYF. The CDR3 DNA reads as TGTGCCACCAGCAGAGCTGTCGTCAGGGGGGTTTCGGAGACCCAGTACTTC.

The V call is TRBV11-2, the J call TRBJ2-3; weak D call: TRBD2 (6 bases). The length of the CDR3 is 18 residues. In germline, CDR1 is SGHAT, CDR2 FQNNGV. V shed 7 bases and J shed 1 base, with 24 bases lying between them. The CDR3 protein is CASTLSLRGTERTDTQYF. CDR3 in DNA: TGTGCCAGCACACTTAGTCTTCGGGGGACGGAACGCACAGATACGCAGTATTTT. Full variable domain (rest looked up from reference TRBV11-2 and TRBJ2-3): EAGVAQSPRYKIIEKRQSVAFWCNPISGHATLYWYQQILGQGPKLLIQFQNNGVVDDSQLPKDRFSAERLKGVDSTLKIQPAKLEDSAVYLCASTLSLRGTERTDTQYFGPGTRLTVL.

This sequence joins TRBV19 and TRBJ1-4, with TRBD1 matching over 7 bases. The V segment lost 3 bases and the J segment 13 bases; nucleotides outside the gene matches: 5. CDR3 size: 12 residues. In germline, CDR1 is LNHDA, CDR2 SQIVND (reference sequence). The CDR3 DNA reads TGTGCCAGTAGTATGAGGGACAGTTTACTGTTTTTT. It translates to CASSMRDSLLFF. The variable domain in full, completed from reference TRBV19 and TRBJ1-4, reads DGGITQSPKYLFRKEGQNVTLSCEQNLNHDAMYWYRQDPGQGLRLIYYSQIVNDFQKGDIAEGYSVSREKKESFPLTVTSAQKNPTAFYLCASSMRDSLLFFGSGTQLSVL.

The rearrangement uses TRBV7-3 and TRBJ2-2, with D perhaps matching TRBD2 (5 bases). Germline CDR1 SGHTA, CDR2 FQGTGA. CDR3 size: 15 residues. Trimming stripped 1 base from V and 6 bases from J, with 12 bases between. CDR3 protein: CASSLMGSSAGELFF. CDR3 in DNA: TGTGCCAGCAGCTTAATGGGGAGTTCGGCCGGGGAGCTGTTTTTT. Drawing the rest from reference TRBV7-3 and TRBJ2-2, the complete variable domain is GAGVSQTPSNKVTEKGKYVELRCDPISGHTALYWYRQSLGQGPEFLIYFQGTGAADDSGLPNDRFFAVRPEGSVSTLKIQRTERGDSAVYLCASSLMGSSAGELFFGEGSRLTVL.